The source of this T cell receptor (beta chain) is a study of a mutant IDH1 vaccine in newly diagnosed glioma. With respect to this clone: What it binds is not known.

TCRdb's copy holds only in-frame clones and misses some; the assay was immunoSEQ multiplex PCR. In the table there are some 130,000 clones, around three quarters of which are singletons. The time point: week 11, during vaccination. In the vaccine, a single dose held 300 ug of the mutant IDH1 20-mer peptide, along with topical imiquimod. This CDR3 is built from 16 residues. From germline, CDR1 is SGHVS and CDR2 FQNEAQ. V dropped 2 bases and J dropped 6; count of bases not matched to a gene: 7. The sequences come from PBMCs, collected from a glioma patient whose treatment included an IDH1 peptide vaccine. The sequence was obtained from a man aged 35-49 years with glioma. This rearrangement joins TRBV7-8 to TRBJ2-1; 10 nucleotides line up with TRBD2. The CDR3 reads CASSLLAGEAANEQFF. CDR3 DNA sequence: TGTGCCAGCAGCTTACTAGCGGGAGAAGCGGCCAATGAGCAGTTCTTC.